The TCR beta chain under discussion was sequenced for a study of T cell responses to AZD1222 COVID-19 vaccine. Study details: Some second doses came at about 4 weeks and others at about 12 weeks; these were pooled.

This CDR3 has 15 residues. V gave up 2 bases and J gave up 10 bases; unmatched junction bases: 8. CDR1 is KGHSH, CDR2 LQKENI, per germline. The repertoire was sequenced with immunoSEQ multiplex PCR; TCRdb's copy has only in-frame clones and lacks some. The table shows under 120,000 clones, with about 92% occurring only once. Points on this clone: The antigen is unknown.

Study observations and caveats: None of the repertoires were sampled until the peak T cell response had passed. It was only 6 or 7 AZD1222 recipients who were seropositive at baseline.

The gene calls are TRBV18 and TRBJ1-6; 7 positions agree with TRBD1. The receptor's source is an adult in good health. The sequenced sample was peripheral blood, obtained on day 0 of AZD1222 vaccination. The CDR3 reads CASSPGQGGGSPLHF. The CDR3 nucleotides read TGTGCCAGCTCACCAGGTCAGGGGGGAGGATCACCCCTCCACTTT. The full variable domain, completed using reference TRBV18 and TRBJ1-6, is NAGVMQNPRHLVRRRGQEARLRCSPMKGHSHVYWYRQLPEEGLKFMVYLQKENIIDESGMPKERFSAEFPKEGPSILRIQQVVRGDSAAYFCASSPGQGGGSPLHFGNGTRLTVT.